What follows are 16 T cell receptor beta chains derived from one specimen sequenced in a study of cytomegalovirus exposure and HLA in healthy donors. 60 Vbeta and 13 Jbeta primers were used in PCR. Libraries were prepared by immunoSEQ multiplex PCR; TCRdb keeps only in-frame clonotypes and omits some of them. Of 150,000 to 200,000 clones in the sample, about 85% were seen once. The sequenced material came from PBMCs. These receptors were collected from a girl under 18 in good health and CMV-seropositive.

The chain combines TRBV29-1 with TRBJ1-1, with 10 bases that match TRBD1. V shed 2 bases, J shed 3 bases, and the junction held 15 bases outside the gene matches. Germline CDR1 is SQVTM and CDR2 is ANQGSEA. The CDR3 totals 18 residues. This chain's CDR3 is CSVEYPRGQGWWDTEAFF. The DNA of the CDR3 is TGCAGCGTTGAATACCCGCGGGGACAGGGGTGGTGGGACACTGAAGCTTTCTTT.

The CDR3 region is CASSPRTGSSYEQYF. For the CDR3, the DNA is TGTGCCAGCAGCCCCCGGACTGGGAGCTCCTACGAGCAGTACTTC. The rearrangement links TRBV6-6 to TRBJ2-7; TRBD2 might be the D (5 bases). CDR3 size: 15 residues. Germline loops: CDR1 MNHNY, CDR2 SVGAGI (reference sequence). The V and J ends lost 6 bases and 0 bases respectively, with 15 bases between them.

Only a few counts were recorded for this clone. This chain uses TRBV9 with TRBJ2-2, with D tentatively TRBD2 (6 bases). V shed 0 bases and J shed 6 bases, with 12 bases lying between them. The CDR3 extends over 15 amino acids. Germline lookup yields CDR1 SGDLS and CDR2 YYNGEE. This chain's CDR3 is CASSVVGRSAGELFF. DNA of the CDR3: TGTGCCAGCAGCGTAGTCGGGAGATCGGCCGGGGAGCTGTTTTTT.

This rearrangement joins TRBV7-6 to TRBJ2-5, with 10 nucleotides matching TRBD2. Germline CDR1 SGHVS, CDR2 FNYEAQ. Trimming removed 4 bases from V and 1 base from J; junction bases left unmatched: 6. The CDR3 is 16 amino acids. The CDR3 DNA reads as TGTGCCAGCAGCTCTGTCGAGCGGGGGGGCCAAGAGACCCAGTACTTC. Translation gives CASSSVERGGQETQYF.

In this sample, this clone turned up a few times. The CDR3 spells CAWSLGTPILNYGYTF. Written as DNA, the CDR3 is TGTGCCTGGAGTTTGGGCACCCCGATCCTTAACTATGGCTACACCTTC. The chain has TRBV30 and TRBJ1-2; D remains unclear. Deletions cut 2 bases from V and 1 base from J, with 17 bases between. This CDR3 comprises 16 residues. CDR1 is GTSNPN, CDR2 SVGIG, per germline (reference sequence).

This clone was recorded once. The chain couples TRBV4-2 to TRBJ2-7; maybe TRBD2 (5 bases). The V end was cut by 1 base, the J end by 4 bases, with 17 bases between. Germline CDR1 LGHNA, CDR2 YNFKEQ. The CDR3 extends over 16 amino acids. The CDR3 protein is CASSQGLERRGYEQYF. The CDR3 DNA reads TGTGCCAGCAGCCAAGGTCTCGAGCGCCGAGGGTACGAGCAGTACTTC.

The chain is built from TRBV18 and TRBJ2-2, with a tentative D call TRBD1 (6 bases). CDR3 length: 14 amino acids. Trimming took off 3 bases at V and 1 base at J, with 6 bases between the two ends. CDR1 and CDR2 (germline): KGHSH, LQKENI. The CDR3 protein is CASSPGQNTGELFF. The CDR3 DNA reads TGTGCCAGCTCACCGGGACAGAACACCGGGGAGCTGTTTTTT.

The chain joins TRBV7-6 to TRBJ1-1, with 9 bases aligning to TRBD1. The CDR3 runs 16 residues. Trimming took 5 bases from V and 1 from J; bases not matched to a gene: 8. Germline-derived CDR1 and CDR2 are SGHVS and FNYEAQ. Here the CDR3 reads CASSPRTGAENTEAFF. In DNA, the CDR3 is TGTGCCAGCAGCCCTAGGACAGGGGCGGAGAACACTGAAGCTTTCTTT.

The genes are TRBV30 and TRBJ2-1; TRBD2 matches at 14 bases. The CDR3 has 15 amino acids. Trimming at V came to 4 bases and at J to 6 bases, leaving 5 bases not matched to a gene. Per germline, CDR1 GTSNPN and CDR2 SVGIG (reference sequence). The CDR3 nucleotides are TGTGCCTGGAACACCGGGACTAGCGGGAGCAATGAGCAGTTCTTC. Protein sequence: CAWNTGTSGSNEQFF.

This clone appeared a single time. V gene TRBV15 combines with J gene TRBJ2-5; 7 bases line up with TRBD2. Germline V lookup: CDR1 LNHNV, CDR2 YYDKDF (reference sequence). This CDR3 has 15 residues. Germline trimming cut 1 base from V and 5 bases from J; bases unmatched to any gene: 7. The CDR3 sequence: CATSRVSAGAETQYF. CDR3 in DNA: TGTGCCACCAGCAGAGTGAGTGCGGGAGCGGAGACCCAGTACTTC.

The rearrangement joins TRBV6-5 to TRBJ2-5, with 8 bases matching TRBD1. This CDR3 has 14 amino acids. Trimming cost V 5 bases and J 5 bases; bases outside gene matches: 7. In germline, CDR1 is MNHEY, CDR2 SVGAGI. This CDR3 reads CASSPRQGWETQYF. CDR3 sequence (DNA): TGTGCCAGCAGTCCTCGACAGGGGTGGGAGACCCAGTACTTC.

This chain uses TRBV29-1 with TRBJ2-7; 7 bases are shared with TRBD1. Germline lookup yields CDR1 SQVTM and CDR2 ANQGSEA. V was pared by 6 bases and J by 4 bases, with 12 bases of the junction left unmatched. The CDR3 is 14 residues long. CDR3 bases: TGCAGCGTAAAAAAAAGGGGACAGACTTACGAGCAGTACTTC. It translates to CSVKKRGQTYEQYF.

This clone was recorded a few times. This chain joins TRBV11-1 and TRBJ1-1; 7 bases fit TRBD1. This CDR3 region has 16 residues. V was pared by 1 base and J by 4 bases, with 9 bases of the junction left unmatched. Germline V CDR1 and CDR2: SGHAT, FQDESV (reference sequence). CDR3 bases: TGTGCCAGCAGCTTAGGAAAGACAGGGTCCGTCACTGAAGCTTTCTTT. It yields the protein CASSLGKTGSVTEAFF.

This clone has only a few counts. The chain has TRBV29-1 and TRBJ2-1; 8 nucleotides agree with TRBD1. Germline V CDR1 and CDR2: SQVTM, ANQGSEA. The CDR3 runs 14 residues. The V and J ends lost 6 bases and 2 bases, in that order; junction bases with no gene match: 6. CDR3 protein: CSVDQDRAYNEQFF. CDR3 DNA sequence: TGCAGCGTCGATCAGGACAGGGCCTACAATGAGCAGTTCTTC.

This clone was recorded once. The chain links TRBV7-9 to TRBJ2-5; 8 bases fit TRBD1. Looked up from germline, CDR1 is SEHNR and CDR2 is FQNEAQ (reference sequence). This CDR3 has 16 residues. J lost 5 bases, V lost 5 bases, and 13 bases had no gene match. CDR3 DNA sequence: TGTGCCAGCAGCCCCCGGACAGGGAGGATCGGTGAGACCCAGTACTTC. Translation: CASSPRTGRIGETQYF. Complete variable domain (other parts from reference TRBV7-9 and TRBJ2-5): DTGVSQNPRHKITKRGQNVTFRCDPISEHNRLYWYRQTLGQGPEFLTYFQNEAQLEKSRLLSDRFSAERPKGSFSTLEIQRTEQGDSAMYLCASSPRTGRIGETQYFGPGTRLLVL.

The table lists this clone with a count of one. The chain combines TRBV29-1 with TRBJ1-1; 10 positions agree with TRBD1. Trimming cost V 4 bases and J 7 bases; bases outside gene matches: 6. There are 13 residues in the CDR3. Germline V gene data show CDR1 as SQVTM and CDR2 as ANQGSEA. The CDR3 protein is CSVVRDRGSEAFF. CDR3 coding DNA: TGCAGCGTTGTAAGGGACAGGGGAAGTGAAGCTTTCTTT.